This T cell receptor beta chain was recovered during a study of post-analysis software for immune sequencing data. Study details: Some patients lacked subtype; others had relapsing-remitting, secondary progressive or progressive-relapsing disease.

The library was made from cDNA and included unique molecular identifiers. MiXCR, applied by TCRdb to the PCR reads, yields one record per CDR3 protein. In the table there are about 570,000 distinct CDR3 sequences, about a third of which are singletons. Remarks on this clonotype: Antigen: not known.

Study results and caveats: Strong co-clustering by F measure was evident for samples that had been prepared in the same batch. Multiple sclerosis was associated with a significant reduction in normalized Chao1 diversity relative to controls. A few TRBV segments were significantly more frequent in patients than in controls. TRBV5-6, TRBV5-1 and TRBV20-1 were among these segments.

The V gene's germline CDR1 is MGHRA and CDR2 YSYEKL. The CDR3 covers 19 residues. The J segment lost 5 bases and the V segment lost 2 bases, leaving 20 bases of the junction unmatched. Source material: blood. The rearrangement uses TRBV4-1 and TRBJ1-2; 7 nucleotides agree with TRBD1. The source of this sequence is a girl between 2 and 17 years old with multiple sclerosis. CDR3 amino acids: CASSQWGTDMGQRIYGYTF. In DNA form, the CDR3 reads TGCGCCAGCAGCCAATGGGGGACGGATATGGGACAGAGAATATATGGCTACACCTTC.